This TCR beta chain comes out of a study of T cells in women clearing cervical HPV infection. Study results and limitations: CIN3+ cases had significantly higher TCR repertoire richness than controls, but evenness did not differ.

TCRdb's table, derived via immunoSEQ multiplex PCR, lists solely in-frame clones and lacks some. This sample's clone table lists about 21,000 clones. For this clone: Its antigen is unidentified.

The sample comprised blood buffy coat. This clonotype originated in a woman between 18 and 75 years old with a cervical HPV16 infection that either progressed to CIN3+ or cleared (not recorded which).

The CDR3: CASQVGLGTNEKLFF. The DNA read from the CDR3 is TGTGCCAGCCAAGTAGGGCTTGGCACTAATGAAAAA. The chain joins TRBV18 to TRBJ1-4, with D uncertain. The read ends 3 residues shy of where the CDR3 ends; the end is completed using the germline J gene. V was cut by 8 bases and J by 2 bases, with 15 bases left in between. CDR3 length: 15 amino acids. The germline gives CDR1 KGHSH, CDR2 LQKENI.